This note documents a single TCR beta chain sequence. Its antigen is not known. This sample was taken from a study of cytotoxic CD8 clonotypes in ibrutinib-treated CLL. Study in general: Researchers reported approximately twelve relapsed/refractory and about 15 treatment-naive patients, roughly 17 of them IGHV unmutated. Response samples were drawn at a median of approximately 11 months of treatment, range 6 to 36. An average of around 250,000 productive templates and 80,000 to 95,000 productive rearrangements was obtained per sample.

Study results and limitations: Public clonotypes were rare and shrank or held steady on treatment.

Clones were sequenced by immunoSEQ multiplex PCR, and TCRdb holds only the in-frame ones, with some missing. The sample contains around 250,000 clones, 70% of which appear only once. The material was PBMCs, obtained after 24 months of ibrutinib treatment. This TCR was recovered from a human donor with chronic lymphocytic leukemia.

The CDR3: CASSEREGRGEQFF. CDR3 sequence (DNA): TGTGCCAGCTCCGAGCGGGAGGGCCGGGGTGAGCAGTTCTTC. The gene calls are TRBV7-9 and TRBJ2-1; 10 nucleotides line up with TRBD2. CDR1 SEHNR and CDR2 FQNEAQ come from the germline V gene (reference sequence). This CDR3 spans 14 amino acids. Losses at the gene ends were 8 bases for V and 9 bases for J; bases not matched to a gene: 10.